This T cell receptor beta chain was recorded in a study of a mutant IDH1 vaccine in newly diagnosed glioma. Study-level background: Former treatment meant radiotherapy, temozolomide, or both; the majority had gotten both.

As for time point: baseline, week 1 (first vaccination visit). Regarding treatment: pre-vaccination baseline after standard-of-care therapy. The study enrolled donors with new WHO grade 3 or 4 IDH1-mutant, ATRX-lost astrocytomas. This clone was seen only a few times. Germline assignment: CDR1 MNHEY and CDR2 SMNVEV (reference sequence). Trimming removed 3 bases at V and 0 bases at J, with 5 bases between. The CDR3 spans 13 residues. This table comes from immunoSEQ multiplex PCR, and its TCRdb copy is limited to in-frame clones, with some not included. The data show around 92,000 clones, with about 87% seen just once and approximately 0.6% held by the top ten.

The sequences come from PBMCs, collected from a glioma patient treated with radiotherapy, temozolomide or both. The clonotype comes from a woman in her 50s with glioma. The rearrangement links TRBV27 to TRBJ1-1; D uncertain. Written as DNA, the CDR3 is TGTGCCAGCAGTTTTTACCTGAACACTGAAGCTTTCTTT. Translated, it gives CASSFYLNTEAFF.